This TCR beta chain comes out of a study of blood T cells in healthy people across ages. Study-wide points: Expanded clonotype shifts may have been confounded, as the donors had an unknown CMV status.

As to this clonotype: Its specificity is not known.

Peripheral blood from each donor was collected in a volume of approximately 10 milliliters. Isolated PBMCs totaled at least 6.5 million in each sample. Through a sample-barcoded 5' primer and a J-beta primer mix, a second PCR was run for 7 to 11 cycles. One entry per CDR3 protein results from TCRdb running MiXCR on the 5' RACE reads. The sample has approximately 800,000 distinct CDR3 sequences, roughly 50% seen once; the top ten hold around 25%. Sequences were obtained from blood. The sequence came from a man aged 40-49 years in good health.

The CDR3 DNA follows: TGTGCCAGCAGACCCGGAGGATCTAGAGAAAAACTGTTTTTT. Its translation is CASRPGGSREKLFF. This chain joins TRBV27 and TRBJ1-4; no clear D gene. Germline CDR1 reads MNHEY; CDR2 reads SMNVEV (reference sequence). Deletions cut 6 bases from V and 8 bases from J, with 16 bases between. The CDR3 length is 14 residues.